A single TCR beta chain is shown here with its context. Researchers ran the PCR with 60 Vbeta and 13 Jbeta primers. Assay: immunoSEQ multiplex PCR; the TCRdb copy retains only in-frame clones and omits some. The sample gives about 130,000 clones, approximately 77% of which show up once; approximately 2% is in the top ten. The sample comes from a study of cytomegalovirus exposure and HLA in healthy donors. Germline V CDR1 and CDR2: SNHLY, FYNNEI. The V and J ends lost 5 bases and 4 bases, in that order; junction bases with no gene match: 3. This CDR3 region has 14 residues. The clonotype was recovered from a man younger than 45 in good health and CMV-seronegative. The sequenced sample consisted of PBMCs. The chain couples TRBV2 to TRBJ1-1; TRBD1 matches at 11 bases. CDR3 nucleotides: TGTGCCAGCAGTCTCGGACAGGGGGCCACTGAAGCTTTCTTT. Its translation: CASSLGQGATEAFF.